Shown below are 24 T cell receptor beta chains from a single sample sequenced in a study of cytomegalovirus exposure and HLA in healthy donors. The PCR had 60 Vbeta and 13 Jbeta primers. The method was immunoSEQ multiplex PCR; TCRdb's version includes in-frame clones alone and lacks a portion of them. The repertoire holds fewer than 40,000 clones, with approximately 80% as singletons. Sequencing used PBMCs. All receptors derive from a young woman in good health and CMV-seronegative.

V usage is TRBV6-1 and J usage is TRBJ1-2; D gene uncertain. Trimming took 1 base from V and 0 from J, leaving 6 bases between them. This CDR3 spans 14 amino acids. CDR1 is MNHNS, CDR2 SASEGT, per germline. The CDR3 region is CASSEGASNYGYTF. The CDR3 DNA follows: TGTGCCAGCAGTGAAGGGGCGTCTAACTATGGCTACACCTTC.

V gene TRBV9 combines with J gene TRBJ1-5, with 8 bases that match TRBD1. The CDR3 covers 15 residues. V was clipped by 2 bases and J by 1 base; unmatched bases: 2. From germline, CDR1 is SGDLS and CDR2 YYNGEE. CDR3 in amino acids: CASSVTGGSNQPQHF. The CDR3 bases are TGTGCCAGCAGCGTTACAGGGGGAAGCAATCAGCCCCAGCATTTT.

The chain couples TRBV21-1 to TRBJ2-5; TRBD2 was called by the table and not checked on the DNA. TRBV21-1 is marked as a pseudogene. The CDR3 totals 10 residues. CDR3 residues: CASSRQTQYF. The CDR3 nucleotides are TGTGCCAGCAGCCGTCAGACCCAGTACTTC.

The rearrangement uses TRBV4-3 and TRBJ2-7; 7 nucleotides align to TRBD1. In germline, CDR1 is LGHNA, CDR2 YSLEER. J gave up 5 bases and V 2 bases, and 9 bases lay outside the gene matches. This CDR3 is built from 15 residues. CDR3 residues: CASSQISTGDNEQYF. Written as DNA, the CDR3 is TGCGCCAGCAGCCAAATATCAACAGGGGATAACGAGCAGTACTTC.

This clone was observed once. This chain joins TRBV7-6 and TRBJ2-7, with 8 bases aligning to TRBD2. Germline assignment: CDR1 SGHVS and CDR2 FNYEAQ. Trimming took 4 bases from V and 1 from J; bases not matched to a gene: 3. This CDR3 spans 14 amino acids. For the CDR3, the DNA is TGTGCCAGCAGCTCCCTAGCGGGTTCCTACGAGCAGTACTTC. It encodes CASSSLAGSYEQYF.

The V gene is TRBV6-5, the J gene TRBJ1-5; possibly TRBD1 for D (6 bases). Trimming left V 6 bases short and J 1 base short, with 13 bases between. The CDR3 length is 15 residues. CDR1 is MNHEY, CDR2 SVGAGI, per germline. The CDR3 DNA reads TGTGCCAGCAGCCCGGGGACACGGAGCAATCAGCCCCAGCATTTT. It codes for CASSPGTRSNQPQHF.

The CDR3 loop reads CASSLQGANYGYTF. For the CDR3, the DNA is TGTGCCAGTAGTCTACAGGGAGCTAACTATGGCTACACCTTC. The chain has TRBV19 and TRBJ1-2, with D possibly being TRBD1 (6 bases). Trimming left V 5 bases short and J 0 bases short, with 10 bases between. Germline values: CDR1 LNHDA, CDR2 SQIVND (reference sequence). This CDR3 contains 14 residues.

The chain carries TRBV5-6 and TRBJ2-7; TRBD1 might be the D (6 bases). Trimming left V 1 base short and J 4 bases short, with 12 bases between. Germline CDR1 and CDR2: SGHDT and YYEEEE. CDR3 length equals 14 residues. The CDR3 here is CASSLIQGAYEQYF. CDR3 DNA: TGTGCCAGCAGCTTGATACAGGGTGCGTACGAGCAGTACTTC.

Details on this clone: The missing conserved phenylalanine or tryptophan at the end of this CDR3 makes a read error likely. The DNA is left out, because the CDR3 cannot be placed on it with certainty; the CDR3 is given as TCRdb lists it. The chain is built from TRBV7-5 and TRBJ2-7; the table's D call of TRBD2 was not tested on the DNA. TRBV7-5 is a known pseudogene. Inclusive of both ends, the CDR3 amounts to 13 amino acids. This chain's CDR3 is CARSLQREDEQYL.

Only one count was recorded for this clone. V and J are TRBV13 and TRBJ2-7; the match to TRBD2 covers 16 bases. V lost 4 bases, J lost 2 bases, and 2 bases stayed unmatched. CDR3 size: 16 residues. The germline V gene encodes CDR1 PRHDT and CDR2 FYEKMQ (reference sequence). CDR3 region: CASSSGLAGGTYEQYF. The CDR3 region has the DNA TGTGCCAGCAGCTCGGGACTAGCGGGGGGGACCTACGAGCAGTACTTC.

The chain joins TRBV23-1 to TRBJ1-3; D ambiguous. TRBV23-1 is an open reading frame, and its role is uncertain. The germline V and J ends were trimmed by 0 bases and 4 bases, with 19 bases remaining between them. CDR3 length equals 18 residues. CDR3 sequence (DNA): TGCGCCAGCAGTCAATCGCGGAACCTATTAGTGCGCGGAAACACCATATATTTT. It translates to CASSQSRNLLVRGNTIYF.

The chain uses TRBV27 and TRBJ1-6, with unresolved D. The CDR3 covers 14 residues. CDR1 MNHEY and CDR2 SMNVEV come from the germline V gene (reference sequence). V was pared by 5 bases and J by 10 bases, with 15 bases between. The chain's CDR3 is CASSRSGVVSPLHF. DNA for the CDR3: TGTGCCAGCAGTCGGTCCGGGGTAGTCTCACCCCTCCACTTT.

The chain joins TRBV18 to TRBJ2-7; 8 bases agree with TRBD1. Germline V lookup: CDR1 KGHSH, CDR2 LQKENI. Losses at the gene ends were 0 bases for V and 7 bases for J; bases not matched to a gene: 8. The CDR3 runs 15 residues. CDR3 protein: CASSPPLQGAWEQYF. The CDR3 region has the DNA TGTGCCAGCTCACCACCTCTCCAGGGGGCTTGGGAGCAGTACTTC.

About this clone itself: A read error may produce the germline difference seen at one junction end. This chain connects TRBV23-1 to TRBJ1-6; 7 positions match TRBD1. TRBV23-1 is placed among ORFs of uncertain function. This CDR3 is built from 14 residues. The CDR3 here is CASRRGTDNSPLNF. The CDR3 DNA follows: TGCGCCAGCAGGAGGGGGACAGATAATTCACCCCTCAACTTT.

This clone was seen a few times. The rearrangement joins TRBV4-1 to TRBJ1-1, with D unresolved. Germline CDR1 MGHRA, CDR2 YSYEKL. The V end lost 1 base, the J end lost 7 bases, and 10 bases lay between the germline ends. The CDR3 spans 13 residues. The CDR3 nucleotides are TGCGCCAGCAGCCAAGGGTCCTCACTTGAAGCTTTCTTT. Its translation is CASSQGSSLEAFF.

The chain employs TRBV7-9 and TRBJ1-1, with TRBD1 identical over 9 bases. From germline, CDR1 is SEHNR and CDR2 FQNEAQ (reference sequence). This CDR3 is built from 13 residues. Losses at the gene ends were 5 bases for V and 10 bases for J; bases not matched to a gene: 8. The CDR3 sequence is CASSQDRGKGAFF. The CDR3 DNA is TGTGCCAGCAGCCAAGACAGGGGGAAGGGAGCTTTCTTT.

This chain connects TRBV5-4 to TRBJ2-2, with D tentatively TRBD1 (6 bases). The CDR3 has 15 residues. V lost 5 bases to trimming and J lost 6 bases, with 17 bases between them. Germline CDR1 SGHNT, CDR2 YYREEE (reference sequence). The CDR3 sequence is CASSFRGGGSGELFF. DNA for the CDR3: TGTGCCAGCAGTTTCAGGGGTGGAGGTTCCGGGGAGCTGTTTTTT.

This sequence joins TRBV7-6 and TRBJ2-5; D might be TRBD2 (5 bases). The J call may be incorrect, as the DNA end agrees better with TRBJ2-7. The CDR3 length is 14 residues. CDR1 SGHVS and CDR2 FNYEAQ come from the germline V gene. The CDR3: CASSLVAGSYEQYF. CDR3 DNA sequence: TGTGCCAGCAGCTTGGTTGCGGGTAGCTACGAGCAGTACTTC.

V usage is TRBV2 and J usage is TRBJ2-3, with 10 bases aligning to TRBD2. Germline CDR1 reads SNHLY; CDR2 reads FYNNEI. There are 16 residues in the CDR3. Trimming cost V 4 bases and J 3 bases; bases outside gene matches: 7. This CDR3 is CASSALAGFKTDTQYF. CDR3 nucleotides: TGTGCCAGCAGTGCACTAGCGGGATTCAAGACAGATACGCAGTATTTT.

The chain employs TRBV19 and TRBJ1-1, with D possibly TRBD1 on 5 matching bases. Trimming removed 0 bases from V and 4 bases from J, with 9 bases in between. This CDR3 has 14 amino acids. Per germline, CDR1 LNHDA and CDR2 SQIVND (reference sequence). This CDR3 is CASSIDSGITEAFF. As DNA, the CDR3 is TGTGCCAGTAGTATAGATTCAGGGATCACTGAAGCTTTCTTT.

The chain couples TRBV6-4 to TRBJ2-1; 9 bases agree with TRBD1. The CDR3 loop spans 16 amino acids. V lost 4 bases, J lost 7 bases, and 11 bases stayed unmatched. Germline lookup yields CDR1 MRHNA and CDR2 SNTAGT. Here the CDR3 reads CASSASGGTGSNEQFF. The CDR3 DNA reads as TGTGCCAGCAGTGCCTCGGGTGGGACAGGGTCAAATGAGCAGTTCTTC.

This clone has more than one count but fewer than ten. The chain recombines TRBV5-1 with TRBJ2-5; the match to TRBD2 covers 11 bases. CDR3 length: 16 residues. Germline CDR1 SGHRS, CDR2 YFSETQ. V was pared by 5 bases and J by 5 bases, with 11 bases of the junction left unmatched. The CDR3 loop reads CASSFALTSGGETQYF. DNA for the CDR3: TGCGCCAGCAGTTTTGCCCTTACTAGCGGGGGTGAGACCCAGTACTTC.

The gene calls are TRBV18 and TRBJ2-7; 9 bases match TRBD2. Trimming at V came to 2 bases and at J to 6 bases, leaving 2 bases not matched to a gene. The germline gives CDR1 KGHSH, CDR2 LQKENI. The CDR3 runs 13 residues. The CDR3 here is CASSPLLAGEQYF. The CDR3 DNA is TGTGCCAGCTCACCATTACTAGCGGGCGAGCAGTACTTC.

The chain couples TRBV5-4 to TRBJ1-2, with D perhaps TRBD1 (5 bases). Germline V lookup: CDR1 SGHNT, CDR2 YYREEE (reference sequence). The CDR3 is 14 residues long. With 4 bases removed from V and 1 base from J, the gap between germline ends came to 11 bases. DNA of the CDR3: TGTGCCAGCAGCGCGGACATCGATAACTATGGCTACACCTTC. Its translation: CASSADIDNYGYTF.